This TCR beta chain came from a study of T-cell reconstitution after alpha-beta-depleted transplantation in children. Many counts were recorded for this clonotype. Unique molecular identifiers were incorporated during preparation of the TCRbeta library. TCRdb called the PCR reads again in MiXCR, with one record for every CDR3 protein. The table has about 400,000 distinct CDR3 sequences, approximately 20% seen once. The length of the CDR3 is 15 residues. Germline CDR1 LGHNA, CDR2 YSLEER. Trimming left V 1 base short and J 0 bases short, with 7 bases between. The gene calls are TRBV4-3 and TRBJ2-1; no clear D gene. The sample here was PBMCs from the stem cell graft donor, taken from the stem cell graft. The TCR sequence derives from a human donor who donated a stem cell graft to a child with acute myeloid leukemia. CDR3 nucleotides: TGCGCCAGCAGCCAAGTTCTAAGCTCCTACAATGAGCAGTTCTTC. Translating gives CASSQVLSSYNEQFF.